Following are 3 T cell receptor beta chains from one sample sequenced in a study of cytomegalovirus exposure and HLA in healthy donors. It was with 60 Vbeta and 13 Jbeta primers that the PCR ran. Sequencing used immunoSEQ multiplex PCR; TCRdb keeps in-frame clones, though not all of them. Here the sample spans about 40,000 clones, roughly 47% being singletons. The sample taken for sequencing was PBMCs. These receptor sequences come from a human donor in good health.

J is TRBJ2-1 and V is TRBV7-8; 7 nucleotides agree with TRBD1. CDR3 length equals 15 residues. The germline CDR1 and CDR2 sequences are SGHVS and FQNEAQ. J lost 9 bases, V lost 5 bases, and 13 bases had no gene match. The CDR3 nucleotides are TGTGCCAGCAGCCTACAGGGGCGGGCTGGCGGTGAGCAGTTCTTC. Encoded protein: CASSLQGRAGGEQFF.

This clone has a handful of counts. The chain is built from TRBV27 and TRBJ2-1; perhaps TRBD1 as D (6 bases). CDR1 MNHEY and CDR2 SMNVEV come from the germline V gene (reference sequence). Trimming shortened V by 0 bases and J by 7 bases, and 31 bases separated the two germline ends. The CDR3 extends over 21 amino acids. CDR3 nucleotide sequence: TGTGCCAGCAGTTTATCCCCCACACGCAGGGGACGGCTCTTTTCGGCTAATGAGCAGTTCTTC. Translation: CASSLSPTRRGRLFSANEQFF.

The chain employs TRBV5-8 and TRBJ2-1; 8 bases are a match to TRBD1. V was pared by 4 bases and J by 5 bases, with 8 bases of the junction left unmatched. Germline V gene lookup returns CDR1 SGHTS and CDR2 YDEGEE. The CDR3 spans 15 residues. CDR3 nucleotides: TGTGCCAGCAGCCTCCGCCGGGACAGGAACAATGAGCAGTTCTTC. This sequence encodes CASSLRRDRNNEQFF.